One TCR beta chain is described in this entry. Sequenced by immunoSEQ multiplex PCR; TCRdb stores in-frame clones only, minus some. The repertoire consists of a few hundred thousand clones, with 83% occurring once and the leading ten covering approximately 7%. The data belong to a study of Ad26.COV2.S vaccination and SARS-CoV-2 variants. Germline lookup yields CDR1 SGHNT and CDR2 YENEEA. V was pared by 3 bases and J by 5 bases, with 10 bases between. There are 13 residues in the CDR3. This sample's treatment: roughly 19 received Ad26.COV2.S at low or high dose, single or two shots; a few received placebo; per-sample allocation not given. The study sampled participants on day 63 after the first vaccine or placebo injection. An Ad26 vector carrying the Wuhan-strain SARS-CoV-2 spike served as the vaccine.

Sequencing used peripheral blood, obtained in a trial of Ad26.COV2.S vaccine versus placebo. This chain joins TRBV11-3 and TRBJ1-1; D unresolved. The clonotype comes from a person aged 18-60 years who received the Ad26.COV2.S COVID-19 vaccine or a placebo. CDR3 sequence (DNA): TGTGCCAGCAGCTTGTACGGAAGGACTGAAGCTTTCTTT. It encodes CASSLYGRTEAFF.